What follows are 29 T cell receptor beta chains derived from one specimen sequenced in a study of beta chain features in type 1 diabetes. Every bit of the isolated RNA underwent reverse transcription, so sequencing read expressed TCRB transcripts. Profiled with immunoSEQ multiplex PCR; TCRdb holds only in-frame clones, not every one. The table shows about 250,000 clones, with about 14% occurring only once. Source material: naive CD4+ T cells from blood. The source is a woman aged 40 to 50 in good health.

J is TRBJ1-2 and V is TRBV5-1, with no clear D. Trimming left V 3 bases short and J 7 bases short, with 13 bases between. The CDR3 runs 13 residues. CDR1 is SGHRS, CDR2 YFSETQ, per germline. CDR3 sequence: CASSWYQESGYTF. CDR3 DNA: TGCGCCAGCAGCTGGTACCAAGAGTCTGGCTACACCTTC.

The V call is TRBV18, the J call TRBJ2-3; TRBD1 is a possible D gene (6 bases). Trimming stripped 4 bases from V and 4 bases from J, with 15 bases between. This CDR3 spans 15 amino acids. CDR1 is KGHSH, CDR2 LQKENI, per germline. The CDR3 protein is CASSQTGNFADTQYF. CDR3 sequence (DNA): TGTGCCAGCTCACAAACAGGGAACTTCGCAGATACGCAGTATTTT.

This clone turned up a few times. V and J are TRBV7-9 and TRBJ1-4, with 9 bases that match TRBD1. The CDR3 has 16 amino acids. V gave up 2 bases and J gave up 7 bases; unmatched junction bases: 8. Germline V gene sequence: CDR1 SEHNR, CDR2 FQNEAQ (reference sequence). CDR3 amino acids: CASSLTRGQGLEKLFF. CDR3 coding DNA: TGTGCCAGCAGCTTAACGAGAGGACAGGGGCTTGAAAAACTGTTTTTT.

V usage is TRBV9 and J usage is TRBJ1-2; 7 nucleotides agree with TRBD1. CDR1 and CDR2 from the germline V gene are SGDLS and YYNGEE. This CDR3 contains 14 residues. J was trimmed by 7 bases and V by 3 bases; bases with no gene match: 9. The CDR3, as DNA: TGTGCCAGCAGCGGCCCGAGGGGGCAGGGTGGCTACACCTTC. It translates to CASSGPRGQGGYTF.

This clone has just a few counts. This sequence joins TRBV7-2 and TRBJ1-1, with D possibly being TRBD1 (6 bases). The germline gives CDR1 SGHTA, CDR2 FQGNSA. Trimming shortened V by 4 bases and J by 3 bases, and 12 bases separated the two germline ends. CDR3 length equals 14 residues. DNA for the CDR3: TGTGCCAGCAGCTCTCGCCGACAGGACACTGAAGCTTTCTTT. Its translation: CASSSRRQDTEAFF.

The CDR3 bases are TGTGCCAGTAGTTCCGGGACTAGCGGGTATAGAGAGCAGTTCTTC. Its protein is CASSSGTSGYREQFF. V usage is TRBV19 and J usage is TRBJ2-1, with 12 bases matching TRBD2. Germline V gene sequence: CDR1 LNHDA, CDR2 SQIVND (reference sequence). Trimming took 5 bases from V and 10 from J; bases not matched to a gene: 9. The length of the CDR3 is 15 residues.

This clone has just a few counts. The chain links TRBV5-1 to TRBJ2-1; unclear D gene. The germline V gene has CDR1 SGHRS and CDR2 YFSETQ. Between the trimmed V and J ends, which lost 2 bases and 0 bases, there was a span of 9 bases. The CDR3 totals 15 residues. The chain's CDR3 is CASSFQRSSYNEQFF. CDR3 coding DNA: TGCGCCAGCAGCTTTCAGCGTAGCTCCTACAATGAGCAGTTCTTC. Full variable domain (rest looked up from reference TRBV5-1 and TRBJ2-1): KAGVTQTPRYLIKTRGQQVTLSCSPISGHRSVSWYQQTPGQGLQFLFEYFSETQRNKGNFPGRFSGRQFSNSRSEMNVSTLELGDSALYLCASSFQRSSYNEQFFGPGTRLTVL.

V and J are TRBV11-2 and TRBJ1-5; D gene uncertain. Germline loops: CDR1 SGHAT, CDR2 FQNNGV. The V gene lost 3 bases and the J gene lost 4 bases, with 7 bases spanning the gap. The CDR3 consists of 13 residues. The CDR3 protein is CASSLSRNQPQHF. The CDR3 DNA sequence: TGTGCCAGCAGCTTGTCCCGGAATCAGCCCCAGCATTTT.

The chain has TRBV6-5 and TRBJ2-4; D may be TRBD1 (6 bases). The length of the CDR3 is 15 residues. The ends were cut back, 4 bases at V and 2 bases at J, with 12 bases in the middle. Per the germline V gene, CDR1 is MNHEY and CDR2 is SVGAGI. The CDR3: CASSFTGLPKNIQYF. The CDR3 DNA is TGTGCCAGCAGTTTTACAGGGTTGCCCAAAAACATTCAGTACTTC.

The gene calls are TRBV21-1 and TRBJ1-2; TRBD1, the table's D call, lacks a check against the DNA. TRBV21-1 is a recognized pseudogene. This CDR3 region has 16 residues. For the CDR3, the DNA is TGTGCCAGCAGCCCGAGAGGAAAGGACAGGGTGTCTGGCTACACCTTC. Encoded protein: CASSPRGKDRVSGYTF.

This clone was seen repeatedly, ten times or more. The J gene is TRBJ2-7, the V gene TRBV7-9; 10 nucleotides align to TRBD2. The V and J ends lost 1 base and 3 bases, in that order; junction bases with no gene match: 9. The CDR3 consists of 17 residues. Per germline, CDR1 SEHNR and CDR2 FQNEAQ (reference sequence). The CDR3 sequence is CASSLGRMRTSGYEQYF. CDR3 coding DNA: TGTGCCAGCAGCTTAGGGCGTATGAGGACTAGCGGCTACGAGCAGTACTTC.

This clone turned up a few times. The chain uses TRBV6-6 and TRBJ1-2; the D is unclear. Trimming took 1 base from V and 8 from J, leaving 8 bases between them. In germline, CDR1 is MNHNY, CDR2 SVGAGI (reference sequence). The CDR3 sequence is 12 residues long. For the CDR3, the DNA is TGTGCCAGCAGTTACTTGGTGGAGGGCTACACCTTC. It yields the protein CASSYLVEGYTF.

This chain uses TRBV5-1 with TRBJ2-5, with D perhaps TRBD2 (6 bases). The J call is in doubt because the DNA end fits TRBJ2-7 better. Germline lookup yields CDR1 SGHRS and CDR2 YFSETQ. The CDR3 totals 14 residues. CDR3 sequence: CASSLEGGSYEQYF. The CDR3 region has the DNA TGCGCCAGCAGCTTGGAGGGAGGAAGCTACGAGCAGTACTTC.

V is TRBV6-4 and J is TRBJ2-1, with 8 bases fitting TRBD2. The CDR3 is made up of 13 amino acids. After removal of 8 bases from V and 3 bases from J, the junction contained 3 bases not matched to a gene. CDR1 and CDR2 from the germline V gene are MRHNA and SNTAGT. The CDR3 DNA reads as TGTGCCAGCCGGGGGGGCAGCTACAATGAGCAGTTCTTC. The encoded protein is CASRGGSYNEQFF.

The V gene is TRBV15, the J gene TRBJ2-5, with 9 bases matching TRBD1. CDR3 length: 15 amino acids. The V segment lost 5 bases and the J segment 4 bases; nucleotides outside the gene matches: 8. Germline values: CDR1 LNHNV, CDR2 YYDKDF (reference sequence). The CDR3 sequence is CATSRDRVSSETQYF. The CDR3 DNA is TGTGCCACCAGCCGGGACAGGGTATCATCAGAGACCCAGTACTTC.

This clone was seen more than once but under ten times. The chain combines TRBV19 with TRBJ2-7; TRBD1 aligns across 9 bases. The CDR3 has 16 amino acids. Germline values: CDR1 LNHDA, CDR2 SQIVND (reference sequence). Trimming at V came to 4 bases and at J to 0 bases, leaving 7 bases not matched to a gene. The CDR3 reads CASSTTGQGNSYEQYF. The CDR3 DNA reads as TGTGCCAGTAGTACCACGGGACAGGGAAACTCCTACGAGCAGTACTTC. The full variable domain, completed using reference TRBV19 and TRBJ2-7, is DGGITQSPKYLFRKEGQNVTLSCEQNLNHDAMYWYRQDPGQGLRLIYYSQIVNDFQKGDIAEGYSVSREKKESFPLTVTSAQKNPTAFYLCASSTTGQGNSYEQYFGPGTRLTVT.

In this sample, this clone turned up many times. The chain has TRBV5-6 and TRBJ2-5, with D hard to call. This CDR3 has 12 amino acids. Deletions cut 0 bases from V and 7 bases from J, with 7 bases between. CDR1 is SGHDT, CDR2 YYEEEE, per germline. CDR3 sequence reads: CASSLGVRTQYF. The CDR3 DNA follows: TGTGCCAGCAGCTTGGGCGTTAGGACCCAGTACTTC.

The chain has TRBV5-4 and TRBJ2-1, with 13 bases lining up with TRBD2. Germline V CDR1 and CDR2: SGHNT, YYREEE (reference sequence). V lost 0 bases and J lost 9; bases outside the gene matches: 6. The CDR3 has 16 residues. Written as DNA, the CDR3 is TGTGCCAGCAGCTTGGGGGGGACTAGCGGGGCGAGTGAGCAGTTCTTC. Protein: CASSLGGTSGASEQFF.

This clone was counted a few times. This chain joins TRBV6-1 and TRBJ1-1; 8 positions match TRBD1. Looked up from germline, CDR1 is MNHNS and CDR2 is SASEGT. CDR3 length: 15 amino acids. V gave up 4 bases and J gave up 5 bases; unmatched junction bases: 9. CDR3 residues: CASSARTGGGTEAFF. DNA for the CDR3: TGTGCCAGCAGTGCGCGAACAGGGGGGGGGACTGAAGCTTTCTTT.

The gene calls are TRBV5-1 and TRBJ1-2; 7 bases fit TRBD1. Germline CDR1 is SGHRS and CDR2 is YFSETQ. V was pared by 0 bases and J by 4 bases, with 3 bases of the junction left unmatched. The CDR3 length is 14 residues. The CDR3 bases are TGCGCCAGCAGCTTGGTCCAGGGGGGCTATGGCTACACCTTC. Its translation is CASSLVQGGYGYTF.

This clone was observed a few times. The CDR3 DNA sequence: TGTGCCAGCAGCTCCCTGTCGAACACCGGGGAGCTGTTTTTT. Translation gives CASSSLSNTGELFF. J is TRBJ2-2 and V is TRBV11-3; D remains unclear. The V end was cut by 4 bases, the J end by 0 bases, with 6 bases between. The germline V gene has CDR1 SGHNT and CDR2 YENEEA. This CDR3 has 14 residues.

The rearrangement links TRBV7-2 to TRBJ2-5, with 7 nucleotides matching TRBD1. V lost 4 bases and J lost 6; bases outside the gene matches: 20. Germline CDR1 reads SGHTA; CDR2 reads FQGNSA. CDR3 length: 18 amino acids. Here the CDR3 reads CASSSRWGQIFAIQTQYF. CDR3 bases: TGTGCCAGCAGCTCCCGATGGGGACAGATCTTTGCGATTCAGACCCAGTACTTC.

The CDR3 spells CASSQDPVMISSYNEQFF. The CDR3 nucleotides read TGCGCCAGCAGCCAAGATCCCGTCATGATTAGCTCCTACAATGAGCAGTTCTTC. This chain connects TRBV4-3 to TRBJ2-1; D ambiguous. In germline, CDR1 is LGHNA, CDR2 YSLEER. The germline V and J ends were trimmed by 0 bases and 0 bases, with 15 bases remaining between them. The CDR3 runs 18 residues.

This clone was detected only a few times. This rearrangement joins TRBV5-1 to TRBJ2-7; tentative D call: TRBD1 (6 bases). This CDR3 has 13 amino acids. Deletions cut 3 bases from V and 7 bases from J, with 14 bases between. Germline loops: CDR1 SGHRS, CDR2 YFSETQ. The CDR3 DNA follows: TGCGCCAGCAGCTATAACAGGGTTGGTGAGCAGTACTTC. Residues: CASSYNRVGEQYF.

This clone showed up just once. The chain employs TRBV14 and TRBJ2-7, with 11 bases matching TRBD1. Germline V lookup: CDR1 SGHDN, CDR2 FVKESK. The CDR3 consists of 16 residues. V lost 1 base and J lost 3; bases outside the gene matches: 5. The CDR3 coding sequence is TGTGCCAGCAGCCAAGTAACGGGACAGGGGGACTACGAGCAGTACTTC. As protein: CASSQVTGQGDYEQYF.

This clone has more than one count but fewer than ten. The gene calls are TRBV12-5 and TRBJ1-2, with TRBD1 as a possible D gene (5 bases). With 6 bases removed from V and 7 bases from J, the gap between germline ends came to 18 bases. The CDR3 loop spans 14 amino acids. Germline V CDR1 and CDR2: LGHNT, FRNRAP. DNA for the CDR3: TGTGCTAGTGGCTCCCTGGGGGGTACCTCTGGCTACACCTTC. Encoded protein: CASGSLGGTSGYTF.

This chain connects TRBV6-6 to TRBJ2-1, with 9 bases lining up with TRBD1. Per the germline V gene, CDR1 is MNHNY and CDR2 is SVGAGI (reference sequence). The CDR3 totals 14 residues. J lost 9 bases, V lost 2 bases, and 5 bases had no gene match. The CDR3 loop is CASSYRDRVGEQFF. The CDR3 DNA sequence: TGTGCCAGCAGTTACAGGGACAGGGTCGGTGAGCAGTTCTTC.

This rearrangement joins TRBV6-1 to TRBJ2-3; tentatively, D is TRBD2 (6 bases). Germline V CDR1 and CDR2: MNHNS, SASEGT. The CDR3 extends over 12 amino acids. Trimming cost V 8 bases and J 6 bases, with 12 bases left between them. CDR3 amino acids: CASGTGADTQYF. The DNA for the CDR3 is TGTGCCAGCGGGACTGGAGCGGATACGCAGTATTTT.

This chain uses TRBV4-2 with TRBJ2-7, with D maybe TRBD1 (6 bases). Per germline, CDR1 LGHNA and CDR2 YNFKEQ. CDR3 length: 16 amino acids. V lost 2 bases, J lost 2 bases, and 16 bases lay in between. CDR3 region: CASSQPLGQGTYEQYF. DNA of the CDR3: TGTGCCAGCAGCCAACCCCTGGGGCAGGGGACCTACGAGCAGTACTTC.